This TCR beta chain was found in a study of blood T cell repertoires in COVID-19. Overall study context: PBMCs, B-cell-depleted T cells, or T cells were the source of the cDNA or gDNA that made up the material.

TCRdb's table, derived via immunoSEQ multiplex PCR, lists solely in-frame clones and lacks some. The data hold some 140,000 clones, with roughly nine tenths observed a single time. The receptor was isolated from a man aged 50 to 60 with acute or convalescent COVID-19. Sequencing was carried out using peripheral blood.

The CDR3 spells CAWSQTLFGTGDTGELFF. In DNA form, the CDR3 reads TGTGCCTGGAGTCAAACACTATTCGGGACAGGGGACACCGGGGAGCTGTTTTTT. The V gene is TRBV30, the J gene TRBJ2-2; 10 bases are shared with TRBD1. The V gene end was trimmed by 2 bases and the J gene end by 3 bases; junction bases not matched to a gene: 12. The CDR3 runs to 18 residues. Germline V gene sequence: CDR1 GTSNPN, CDR2 SVGIG (reference sequence). Together with reference TRBV30 and TRBJ2-2, the CDR3 gives the full variable domain: SQTIHQWPATLVQPVGSPLSLECTVEGTSNPNLYWYRQAAGRGLQLLFYSVGIGQISSEVPQNLSASRPQDRQFILSSKKLLLSDSGFYLCAWSQTLFGTGDTGELFFGEGSRLTVL.